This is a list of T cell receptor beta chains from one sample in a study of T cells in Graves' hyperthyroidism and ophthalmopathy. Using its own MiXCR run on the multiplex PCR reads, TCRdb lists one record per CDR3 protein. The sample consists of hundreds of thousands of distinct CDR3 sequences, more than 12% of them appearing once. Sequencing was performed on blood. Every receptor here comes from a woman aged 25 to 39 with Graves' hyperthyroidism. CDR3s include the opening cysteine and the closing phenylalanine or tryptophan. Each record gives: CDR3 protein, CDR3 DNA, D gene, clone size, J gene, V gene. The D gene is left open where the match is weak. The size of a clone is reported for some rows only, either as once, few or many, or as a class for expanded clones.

CDR3 protein: CASSLAGGSKPQHF
CDR3 DNA: TGTGCCAGCAGCTTAGCCGGGGGCAGTAAGCCCCAGCATTTT
D gene: -
clone size: -
J gene: TRBJ1-5
V gene: TRBV7-8

CDR3 protein: CATSRMDRDLTGELFF
CDR3 DNA: TGTGCCACCAGCAGGATGGACAGGGATTTAACCGGGGAGCTGTTTTTT
D gene: TRBD1
clone size: -
J gene: TRBJ2-2
V gene: TRBV15

CDR3 protein: CASSWREGYEQYF
CDR3 DNA: TGTGCCAGCAGTTGGCGGGAAGGGTACGAGCAGTACTTC
D gene: -
clone size: -
J gene: TRBJ2-7
V gene: TRBV27

CDR3 protein: CASSLKQGTEAFF
CDR3 DNA: TGTGCCAGCAGTCTCAAACAGGGAACTGAAGCTTTCTTT
D gene: -
clone size: many
J gene: TRBJ1-1
V gene: TRBV12-3/TRBV12-4

CDR3 protein: CASRGGRADTQYF
CDR3 DNA: TGTGCCAGCAGGGGGGGGCGAGCAGATACGCAGTATTTT
D gene: -
clone size: few
J gene: TRBJ2-3
V gene: TRBV5-6

CDR3 protein: CASSYALTGTYGYTF
CDR3 DNA: TGTGCCAGCAGTTACGCATTGACAGGGACTTATGGCTACACCTTC
D gene: TRBD1
clone size: few
J gene: TRBJ1-2
V gene: TRBV6-5

CDR3 protein: CASSLSRLALHEQYF
CDR3 DNA: TGTGCCAGCAGCTTGTCCCGACTAGCGTTGCACGAGCAGTACTTC
D gene: TRBD2
clone size: many
J gene: TRBJ2-7
V gene: TRBV5-6

CDR3 protein: CASSRSGGGAKNIQYF
CDR3 DNA: TGTGCCAGCAGCAGGTCCGGGGGGGGAGCCAAAAACATTCAGTACTTC
D gene: TRBD2
clone size: -
J gene: TRBJ2-4
V gene: TRBV9

CDR3 protein: CASSETGGGYGYTF
CDR3 DNA: TGTGCCAGCAGTGAGACAGGGGGTGGGTATGGCTACACCTTC
D gene: TRBD1
clone size: -
J gene: TRBJ1-2
V gene: TRBV2

CDR3 protein: CASSSLGLYEQYF
CDR3 DNA: TGTGCCAGCAGTTCCCTTGGTTTGTACGAGCAGTACTTC
D gene: -
clone size: few
J gene: TRBJ2-7
V gene: TRBV28

CDR3 protein: CASSYPGWDRLNEQFF
CDR3 DNA: TGTGCCAGCAGTTACCCCGGTTGGGATAGGTTAAATGAGCAGTTCTTC
D gene: -
clone size: few
J gene: TRBJ2-1
V gene: TRBV6-9

CDR3 protein: CSARVANTGELFF
CDR3 DNA: TGCAGTGCTAGAGTGGCGAACACCGGGGAGCTGTTTTTT
D gene: -
clone size: -
J gene: TRBJ2-2
V gene: TRBV20-1

CDR3 protein: CASSFQRGTYEQYF
CDR3 DNA: TGTGCCAGCAGTTTCCAGCGGGGGACTTACGAGCAGTACTTC
D gene: TRBD2
clone size: -
J gene: TRBJ2-7
V gene: TRBV28

CDR3 protein: CASSYNPGTSGRHGDTQYF
CDR3 DNA: TGTGCCAGCAGCTACAATCCCGGGACTAGCGGGAGGCATGGAGATACGCAGTATTTT
D gene: TRBD2
clone size: many
J gene: TRBJ2-3
V gene: TRBV11-2

CDR3 protein: CASRAAYEQYF
CDR3 DNA: TGTGCCAGCAGGGCAGCCTACGAGCAGTACTTC
D gene: -
clone size: -
J gene: TRBJ2-7
V gene: TRBV7-9

CDR3 protein: CAILRWSSYNEQFF
CDR3 DNA: TGTGCCATCTTACGGTGGAGCTCCTACAATGAGCAGTTCTTC
D gene: -
clone size: many
J gene: TRBJ2-1
V gene: TRBV6-1

CDR3 protein: CASSQGPAAYNEQFF
CDR3 DNA: TGTGCCAGCAGCCAAGGGCCCGCGGCCTACAATGAGCAGTTCTTC
D gene: -
clone size: many
J gene: TRBJ2-1
V gene: TRBV3-1

CDR3 protein: CASSLMASGIPDTQYF
CDR3 DNA: TGCGCCAGCAGCTTGATGGCTAGCGGGATCCCAGATACGCAGTATTTT
D gene: TRBD2
clone size: -
J gene: TRBJ2-3
V gene: TRBV5-1

CDR3 protein: CASSHDLAGGIEQYF
CDR3 DNA: TGTGCCAGCAGTCACGACCTAGCGGGAGGGATTGAGCAGTACTTC
D gene: TRBD2
clone size: many
J gene: TRBJ2-7
V gene: TRBV27

CDR3 protein: CASSLEGTSDYNEQFF
CDR3 DNA: TGTGCCAGCAGCTTAGAAGGTACTAGCGACTACAATGAGCAGTTCTTC
D gene: TRBD2
clone size: -
J gene: TRBJ2-1
V gene: TRBV7-7

CDR3 protein: CASSQHGTGTHAGVWEQFF
CDR3 DNA: TGTGCCAGCAGCCAACACGGGACAGGAACACACGCGGGAGTATGGGAGCAGTTCTTC
D gene: -
clone size: few
J gene: TRBJ2-1
V gene: TRBV3-1

CDR3 protein: CASSRTGGSSEQYF
CDR3 DNA: TGTGCCAGCAGCCGCACAGGGGGATCGTCCGAGCAGTACTTC
D gene: TRBD1
clone size: many
J gene: TRBJ2-7
V gene: TRBV5-5

CDR3 protein: CASSVGGREYTGELFF
CDR3 DNA: TGTGCCAGCAGCGTGGGGGGACGAGAGTACACCGGGGAGCTGTTTTTT
D gene: -
clone size: -
J gene: TRBJ2-2
V gene: TRBV9

CDR3 protein: CASSVGLLAGGGETQYF
CDR3 DNA: TGTGCCAGCAGCGTAGGACTACTAGCGGGAGGTGGTGAGACCCAGTACTTC
D gene: TRBD2
clone size: -
J gene: TRBJ2-5
V gene: TRBV9

CDR3 protein: CASWYVTSGTDTQYF
CDR3 DNA: TGTGCCAGCTGGTACGTGACATCTGGCACAGATACGCAGTATTTT
D gene: -
clone size: many
J gene: TRBJ2-3
V gene: TRBV27

CDR3 protein: CASSLSGALNTGELFF
CDR3 DNA: TGTGCCAGCAGTTTATCAGGGGCCTTGAACACCGGGGAGCTGTTTTTT
D gene: -
clone size: few
J gene: TRBJ2-2
V gene: TRBV27

CDR3 protein: CASSLQLAEDTQYF
CDR3 DNA: TGCGCCAGCAGCTTGCAGTTGGCGGAAGATACGCAGTATTTT
D gene: -
clone size: many
J gene: TRBJ2-3
V gene: TRBV5-1

CDR3 protein: CASSSRGVYEQYF
CDR3 DNA: TGTGCCAGCAGTTCTAGGGGCGTATACGAGCAGTACTTC
D gene: -
clone size: few
J gene: TRBJ2-7
V gene: TRBV12-3/TRBV12-4

CDR3 protein: CASSRASGPHEQYF
CDR3 DNA: TGTGCCAGCAGTAGGGCTAGCGGCCCCCACGAGCAGTACTTC
D gene: TRBD2
clone size: many
J gene: TRBJ2-7
V gene: TRBV6-1

CDR3 protein: CASSQAYQETQYF
CDR3 DNA: TGTGCCAGCAGCCAGGCGTACCAAGAGACCCAGTACTTC
D gene: -
clone size: -
J gene: TRBJ2-5
V gene: TRBV7-9

CDR3 protein: CASSPYTNTEAFF
CDR3 DNA: TGTGCCAGCTCACCTTATACGAACACTGAAGCTTTCTTT
D gene: -
clone size: many
J gene: TRBJ1-1
V gene: TRBV18

CDR3 protein: CSASSGTNYNEQFF
CDR3 DNA: TGCAGTGCTAGCTCCGGGACTAACTACAATGAGCAGTTCTTC
D gene: TRBD2
clone size: many
J gene: TRBJ2-1
V gene: TRBV20-1

CDR3 protein: CASSSPRTMAYNEQFF
CDR3 DNA: TGTGCCAGCAGCTCCCCGCGGACGATGGCCTACAATGAGCAGTTCTTC
D gene: -
clone size: many
J gene: TRBJ2-1
V gene: TRBV7-8